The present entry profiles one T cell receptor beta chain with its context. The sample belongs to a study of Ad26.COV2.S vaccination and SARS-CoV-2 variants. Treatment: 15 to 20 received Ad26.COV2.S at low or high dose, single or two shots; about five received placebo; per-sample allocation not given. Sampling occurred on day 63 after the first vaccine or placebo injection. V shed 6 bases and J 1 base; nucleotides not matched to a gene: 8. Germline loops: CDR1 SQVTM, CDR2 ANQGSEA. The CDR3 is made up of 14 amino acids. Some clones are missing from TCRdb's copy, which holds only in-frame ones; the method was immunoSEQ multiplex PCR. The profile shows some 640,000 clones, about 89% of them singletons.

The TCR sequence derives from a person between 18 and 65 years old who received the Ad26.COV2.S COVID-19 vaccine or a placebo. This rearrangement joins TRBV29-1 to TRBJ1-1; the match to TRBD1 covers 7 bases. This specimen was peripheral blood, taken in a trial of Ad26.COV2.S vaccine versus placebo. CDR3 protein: CSVFTGVENTEAFF. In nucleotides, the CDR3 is TGCAGCGTATTTACAGGGGTGGAGAACACTGAAGCTTTCTTT.